These T cell receptor beta chains were read from a single sample in a study of glioma-infiltrating T cells after dendritic cell vaccination. Here immunoSEQ multiplex PCR was the method, and the copy in TCRdb shows in-frame clones only, minus some. The sample includes 9,500 to 12,000 clones, roughly 77% seen only once; the top ten take approximately 39%. The sequences come from blood, collected after dendritic cell vaccination. These receptors came from a human donor with glioblastoma. The CDR3 runs from the conserved cysteine through the conserved F or W. Fields, in order: CDR3 protein, CDR3 length, V gene, clone size, J gene. For some rows the clone size is stated as once, few or many, or as a class when expanded; others skip it.

CASSVSGAHPIQYF,14,TRBV9,NA,TRBJ2-4
CASSLVSGSADTQYF,15,TRBV5-1,NA,TRBJ2-3
CASSFQPGTYNSPLHF,16,TRBV27,once,TRBJ1-6
CASSPYKGNTIYF,13,TRBV9,NA,TRBJ1-3
CAWSVGFEQYF,11,TRBV30,NA,TRBJ2-7
CASSVDAGKWPQHF,14,TRBV9,NA,TRBJ1-5
CASSRGGYNEQFF,13,TRBV5-6,NA,TRBJ2-1
CSVSDRGGEKLFF,13,TRBV29-1,NA,TRBJ1-4
CAISYWASVGLGTDTQYF,18,TRBV10-3,once,TRBJ2-3
CASSLGPEETQYF,13,TRBV7-3,once,TRBJ2-5
CATLNVGGTEAFF,13,TRBV19,NA,TRBJ1-1
CAWRLQHNEKLFF,13,TRBV30,NA,TRBJ1-4
CASSQARGGQETQYF,15,TRBV4-2,NA,TRBJ2-5
CASSTLGQGLNTEAFF,16,TRBV19,NA,TRBJ1-1
CASSLVMLGVHGYTF,15,TRBV5-5,NA,TRBJ1-2
CASSAGTGVSEQYF,14,TRBV19,NA,TRBJ2-7
CASSPTMGGTSYEQYF,16,TRBV5-1,NA,TRBJ2-7
CASSLLRDGYGYTF,14,TRBV5-4,NA,TRBJ1-2
CASSPGSANTGELFF,15,TRBV19,NA,TRBJ2-2
CASTGTLYGYTF,12,TRBV2,NA,TRBJ1-2
CASSVGFAGEQYF,13,TRBV2,NA,TRBJ2-7
CASGQGVQPQHF,12,TRBV6-1,NA,TRBJ1-5
CASSQVKQGAGELFF,15,TRBV4-1,NA,TRBJ2-2